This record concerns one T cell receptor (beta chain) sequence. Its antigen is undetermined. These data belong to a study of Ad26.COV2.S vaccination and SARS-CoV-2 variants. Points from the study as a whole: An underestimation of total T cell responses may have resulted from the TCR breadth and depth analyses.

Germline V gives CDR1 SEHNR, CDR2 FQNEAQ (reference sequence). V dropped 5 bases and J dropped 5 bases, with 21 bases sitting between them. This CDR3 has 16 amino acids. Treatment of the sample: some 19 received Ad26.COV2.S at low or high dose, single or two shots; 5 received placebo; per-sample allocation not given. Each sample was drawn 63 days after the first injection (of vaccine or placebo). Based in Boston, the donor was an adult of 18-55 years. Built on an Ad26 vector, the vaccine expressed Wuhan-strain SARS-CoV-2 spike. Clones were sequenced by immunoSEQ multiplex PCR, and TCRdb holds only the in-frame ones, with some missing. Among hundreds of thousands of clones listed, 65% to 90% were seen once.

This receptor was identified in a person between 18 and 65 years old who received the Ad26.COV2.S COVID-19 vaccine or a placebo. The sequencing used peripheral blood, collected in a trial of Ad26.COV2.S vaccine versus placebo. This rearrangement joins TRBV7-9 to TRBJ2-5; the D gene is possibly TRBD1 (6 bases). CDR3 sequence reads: CASSRTFGAGVETQYF. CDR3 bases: TGTGCCAGCAGCCGAACCTTTGGGGCAGGGGTGGAGACCCAGTACTTC.